This T cell receptor (beta chain) was sequenced for a study of CD8 T cells in Susac syndrome. The authors reverse transcribed about 0.5 to 1 ug RNA with random hexamers. TCRdb used MiXCR to reprocess the immunoSEQ multiplex PCR reads, holding one entry per CDR3 protein. The sample includes under 200,000 distinct CDR3 sequences, 95% of them seen just once. Germline CDR1 is MDHEN and CDR2 is SYDVKM. J lost 0 bases, V lost 3 bases, and 4 bases had no gene match. The CDR3 is made up of 15 amino acids. This receptor was taken from a human donor with multiple sclerosis. V usage is TRBV28 and J usage is TRBJ2-7; 8 bases map to TRBD2. Sequenced input: CD8+ T cells from PBMCs. In nucleotides, the CDR3 is TGTGCCAGCAGTTTTTTGGCGGGAGGCTCCTACGAGCAGTACTTC. Residues: CASSFLAGGSYEQYF.